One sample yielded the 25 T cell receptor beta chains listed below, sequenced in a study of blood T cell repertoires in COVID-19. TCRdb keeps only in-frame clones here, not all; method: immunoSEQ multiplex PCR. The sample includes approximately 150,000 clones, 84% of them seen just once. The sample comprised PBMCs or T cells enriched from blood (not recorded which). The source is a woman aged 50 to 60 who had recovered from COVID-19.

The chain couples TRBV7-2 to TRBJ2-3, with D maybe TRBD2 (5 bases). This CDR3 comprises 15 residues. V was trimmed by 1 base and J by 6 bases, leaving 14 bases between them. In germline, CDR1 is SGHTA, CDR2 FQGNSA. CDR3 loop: CASSLVSVRGDTQYF. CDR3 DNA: TGTGCCAGCAGCTTAGTTTCAGTACGCGGGGATACGCAGTATTTT.

The CDR3 DNA is TGTGCCACCAGCCCTTTTGCGGGAGGGGAGTATAGCAATCAGCCCCAGCATTTT. This translates into CATSPFAGGEYSNQPQHF. The chain links TRBV24-1 to TRBJ1-5; D may be TRBD1 (5 bases). Trimming removed 7 bases from V and 0 bases from J, with 21 bases in between. This CDR3 comprises 18 residues. In germline, CDR1 is KGHDR, CDR2 SFDVKD.

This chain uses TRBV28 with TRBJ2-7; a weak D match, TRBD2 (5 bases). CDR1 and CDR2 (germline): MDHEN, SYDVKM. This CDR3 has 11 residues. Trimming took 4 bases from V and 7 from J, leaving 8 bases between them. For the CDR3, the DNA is TGTGCCAGCAGTTCTAGGAGGGAGCAGTACTTC. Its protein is CASSSRREQYF.

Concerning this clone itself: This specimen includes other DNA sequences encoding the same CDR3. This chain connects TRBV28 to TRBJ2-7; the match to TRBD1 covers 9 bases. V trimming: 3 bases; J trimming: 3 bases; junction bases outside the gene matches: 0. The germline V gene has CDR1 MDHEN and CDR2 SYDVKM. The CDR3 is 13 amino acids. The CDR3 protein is CASSLDRGYEQYF. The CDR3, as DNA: TGTGCCAGCAGTTTGGACAGGGGCTACGAGCAGTACTTC.

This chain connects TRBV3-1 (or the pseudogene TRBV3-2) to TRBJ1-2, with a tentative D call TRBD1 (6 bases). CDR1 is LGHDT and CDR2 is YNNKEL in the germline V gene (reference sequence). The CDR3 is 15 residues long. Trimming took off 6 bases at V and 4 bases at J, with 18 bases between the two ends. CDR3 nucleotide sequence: TGTGCCAGCAGGCCCTCGGGGGGGCCGGGCTATGGCTACACCTTC. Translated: CASRPSGGPGYGYTF.

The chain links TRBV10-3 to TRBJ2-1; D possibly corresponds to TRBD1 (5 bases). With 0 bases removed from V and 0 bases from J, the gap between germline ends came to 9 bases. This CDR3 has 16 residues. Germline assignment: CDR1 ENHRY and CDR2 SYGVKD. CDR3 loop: CAISESGQFSYNEQFF. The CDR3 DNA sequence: TGTGCCATCAGTGAGTCGGGGCAATTCTCCTACAATGAGCAGTTCTTC.

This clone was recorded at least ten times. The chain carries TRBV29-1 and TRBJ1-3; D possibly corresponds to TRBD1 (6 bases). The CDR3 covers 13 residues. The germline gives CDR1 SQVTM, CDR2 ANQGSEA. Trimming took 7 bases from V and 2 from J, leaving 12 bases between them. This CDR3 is CSALYRAGNTIYF. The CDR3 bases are TGCAGCGCGTTATACAGGGCTGGAAACACCATATATTTT.

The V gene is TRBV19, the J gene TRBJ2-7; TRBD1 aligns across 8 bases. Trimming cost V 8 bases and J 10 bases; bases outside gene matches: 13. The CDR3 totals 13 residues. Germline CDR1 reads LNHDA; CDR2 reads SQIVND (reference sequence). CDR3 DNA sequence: TGTGCCAGTCGTGGGAGGACAGGGTACGTACAGTACTTC. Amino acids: CASRGRTGYVQYF.

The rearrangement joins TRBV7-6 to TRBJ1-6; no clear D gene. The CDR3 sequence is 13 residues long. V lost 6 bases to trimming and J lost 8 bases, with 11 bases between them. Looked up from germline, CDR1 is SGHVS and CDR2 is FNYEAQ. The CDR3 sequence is CASSSTDYSPLHF. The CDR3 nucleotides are TGTGCCAGCAGTTCGACGGACTATTCACCCCTCCACTTT.

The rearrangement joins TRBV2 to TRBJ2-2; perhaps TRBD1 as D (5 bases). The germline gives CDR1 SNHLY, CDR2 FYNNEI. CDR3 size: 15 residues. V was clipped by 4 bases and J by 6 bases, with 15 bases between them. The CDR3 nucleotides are TGTGCCAGCAGTGCCCATATGACAGTGCCCGGGGAGCTGTTTTTT. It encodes CASSAHMTVPGELFF.

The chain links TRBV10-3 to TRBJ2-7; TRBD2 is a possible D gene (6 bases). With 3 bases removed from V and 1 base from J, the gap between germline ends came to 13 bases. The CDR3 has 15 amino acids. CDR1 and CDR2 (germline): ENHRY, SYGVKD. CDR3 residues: CAISDPDRGSYEQYF. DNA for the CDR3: TGTGCCATCAGTGACCCGGACCGGGGGTCCTACGAGCAGTACTTC.

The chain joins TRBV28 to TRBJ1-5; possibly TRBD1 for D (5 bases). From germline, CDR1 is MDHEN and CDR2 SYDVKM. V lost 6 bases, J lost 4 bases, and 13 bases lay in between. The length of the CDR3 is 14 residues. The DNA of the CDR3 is TGTGCCAGCAGCCCTGGCGGGGGGAATCAGCCCCAGCATTTT. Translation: CASSPGGGNQPQHF.

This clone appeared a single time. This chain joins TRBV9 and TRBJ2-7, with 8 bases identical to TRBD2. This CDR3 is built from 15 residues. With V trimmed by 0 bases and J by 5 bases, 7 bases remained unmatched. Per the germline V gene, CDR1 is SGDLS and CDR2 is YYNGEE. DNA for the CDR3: TGTGCCAGCAGCGTAGAGGTAGCGGGGCGGAACGAGCAGTACTTC. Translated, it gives CASSVEVAGRNEQYF.

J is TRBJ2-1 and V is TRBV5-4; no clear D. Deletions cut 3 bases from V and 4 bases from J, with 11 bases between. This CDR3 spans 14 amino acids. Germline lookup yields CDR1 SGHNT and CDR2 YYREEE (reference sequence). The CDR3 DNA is TGTGCCAGCAGCTCTCTTACCAGGTACAATGAGCAGTTCTTC. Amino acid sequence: CASSSLTRYNEQFF.

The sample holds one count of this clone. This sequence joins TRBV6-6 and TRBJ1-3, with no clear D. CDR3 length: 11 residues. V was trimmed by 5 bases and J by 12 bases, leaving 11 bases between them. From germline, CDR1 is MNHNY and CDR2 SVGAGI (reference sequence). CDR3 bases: TGTGCCAGCAGTCCCGCCCTGCGCATATATTTT. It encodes CASSPALRIYF.

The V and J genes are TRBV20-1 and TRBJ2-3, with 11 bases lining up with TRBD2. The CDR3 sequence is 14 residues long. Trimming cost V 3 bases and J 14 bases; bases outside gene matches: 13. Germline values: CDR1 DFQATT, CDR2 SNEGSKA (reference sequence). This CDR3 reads CSASRSLAGGAVYF. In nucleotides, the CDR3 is TGCAGTGCTAGTCGCTCCCTAGCGGGAGGTGCGGTGTATTTT.

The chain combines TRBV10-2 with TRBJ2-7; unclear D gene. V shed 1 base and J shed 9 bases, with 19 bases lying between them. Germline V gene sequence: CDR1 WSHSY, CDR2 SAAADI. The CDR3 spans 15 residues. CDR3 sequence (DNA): TGCGCCAGCAGTGAGTTCCAGGCCTCCCCCAAAGGGCAGTACTTC. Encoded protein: CASSEFQASPKGQYF.

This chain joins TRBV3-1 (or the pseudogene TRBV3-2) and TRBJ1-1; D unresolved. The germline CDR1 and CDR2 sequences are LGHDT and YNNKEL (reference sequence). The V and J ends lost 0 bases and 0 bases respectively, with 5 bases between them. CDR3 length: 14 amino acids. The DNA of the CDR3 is TGTGCCAGCAGCCAAGATCCAGTGAACACTGAAGCTTTCTTT. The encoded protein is CASSQDPVNTEAFF.

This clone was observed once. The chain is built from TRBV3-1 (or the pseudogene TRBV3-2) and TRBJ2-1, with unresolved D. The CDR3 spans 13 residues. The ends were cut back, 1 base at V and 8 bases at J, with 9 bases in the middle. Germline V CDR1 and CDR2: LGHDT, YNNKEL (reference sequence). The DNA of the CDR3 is TGTGCCAGCAGCCAAGCCGGTGCGGATGAGCAGTTCTTC. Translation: CASSQAGADEQFF.

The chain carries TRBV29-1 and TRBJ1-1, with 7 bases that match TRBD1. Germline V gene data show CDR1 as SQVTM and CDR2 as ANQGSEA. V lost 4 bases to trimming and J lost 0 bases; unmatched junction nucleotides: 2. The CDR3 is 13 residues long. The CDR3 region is CSVGDSMNTEAFF. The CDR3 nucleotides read TGCAGCGTTGGGGACAGCATGAACACTGAAGCTTTCTTT.

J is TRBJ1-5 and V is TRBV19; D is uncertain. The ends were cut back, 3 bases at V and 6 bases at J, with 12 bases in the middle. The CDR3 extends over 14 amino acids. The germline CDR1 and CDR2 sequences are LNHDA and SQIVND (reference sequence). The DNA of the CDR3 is TGTGCCAGTAGTATTTCCGGGTTCGGTCAGCCCCAGCATTTT. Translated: CASSISGFGQPQHF.

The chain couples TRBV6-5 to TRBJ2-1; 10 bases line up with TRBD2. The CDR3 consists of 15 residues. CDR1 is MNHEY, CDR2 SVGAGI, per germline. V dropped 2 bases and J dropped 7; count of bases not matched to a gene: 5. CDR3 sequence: CASSYRSGRRNEQFF. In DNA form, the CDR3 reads TGTGCCAGCAGTTACCGTAGCGGGAGGAGGAATGAGCAGTTCTTC.

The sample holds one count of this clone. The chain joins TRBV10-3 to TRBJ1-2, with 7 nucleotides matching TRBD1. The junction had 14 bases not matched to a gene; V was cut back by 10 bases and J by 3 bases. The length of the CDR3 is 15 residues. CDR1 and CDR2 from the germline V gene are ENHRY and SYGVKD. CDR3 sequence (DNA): TGTGCCAACTCACCGGCAGGGGGTGACGACTATGGCTACACCTTC. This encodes CANSPAGGDDYGYTF.

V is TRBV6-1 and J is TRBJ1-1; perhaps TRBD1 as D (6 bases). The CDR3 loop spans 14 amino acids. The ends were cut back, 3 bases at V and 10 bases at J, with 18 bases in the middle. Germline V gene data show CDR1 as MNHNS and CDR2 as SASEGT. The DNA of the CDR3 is TGTGCCAGCAGTGAGAGGGAGAGGGACACACCAGCTTTCTTT. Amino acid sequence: CASSERERDTPAFF.

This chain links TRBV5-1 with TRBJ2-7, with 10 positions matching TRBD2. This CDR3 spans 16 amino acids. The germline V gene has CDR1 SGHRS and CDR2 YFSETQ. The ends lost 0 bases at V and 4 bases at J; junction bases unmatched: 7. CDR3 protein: CASSLANSGGLYEQYF. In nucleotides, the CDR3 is TGCGCCAGCAGCTTGGCCAATAGCGGGGGGTTGTACGAGCAGTACTTC.